The clone carrying this T cell receptor beta chain came up a few times. One junction end does not reproduce the germline sequence, and a read error may be involved. The CDR3 sequence is 15 residues long. CDR1 SGDLS and CDR2 YYNGEE come from the germline V gene. Each CDR3 protein gets one entry after TCRdb re-called the 5' RACE reads with MiXCR. The data show approximately 450,000 distinct CDR3 sequences, under 20% seen once. The data were taken from a study of T cells after yellow fever vaccination. Specimen: PBMCs, collected before the yellow fever booster vaccination. The TCR originated in a man younger than 35 who received the YFV17D yellow fever vaccine. V usage is TRBV9 and J usage is TRBJ2-5, with D maybe TRBD1 (5 bases). The CDR3 sequence is CASTVLGQPQVTQYF. The DNA for the CDR3 is TGTGCCAGCACCGTGTTAGGACAACCACAAGTGACCCAGTACTTC.